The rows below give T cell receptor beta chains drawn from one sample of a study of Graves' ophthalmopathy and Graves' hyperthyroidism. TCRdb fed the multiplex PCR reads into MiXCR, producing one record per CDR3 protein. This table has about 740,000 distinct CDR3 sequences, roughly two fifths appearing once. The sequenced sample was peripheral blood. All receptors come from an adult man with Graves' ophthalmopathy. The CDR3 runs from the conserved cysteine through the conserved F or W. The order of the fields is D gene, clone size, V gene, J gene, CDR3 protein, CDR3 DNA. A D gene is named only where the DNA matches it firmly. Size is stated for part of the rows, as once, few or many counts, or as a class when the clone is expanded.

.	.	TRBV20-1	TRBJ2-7	CSARDSPAGVYEQYF	TGCAGTGCTAGAGATTCTCCAGCGGGCGTCTACGAGCAGTACTTC
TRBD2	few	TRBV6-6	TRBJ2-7	CASSYSLAGVYEQYF	TGTGCCAGCAGTTACTCCCTAGCGGGAGTTTACGAGCAGTACTTC
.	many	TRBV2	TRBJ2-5	CASSEGRDWFQYF	TGTGCCAGCAGTGAGGGCCGGGATTGGTTCCAGTACTTC
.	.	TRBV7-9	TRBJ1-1	CASSLARWDQGTEAFF	TGTGCCAGCAGCTTAGCGCGATGGGACCAGGGGACTGAAGCTTTCTTT
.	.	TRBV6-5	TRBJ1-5	CASSLAGIHQPQHF	TGTGCCAGCAGTTTGGCAGGGATTCACCAGCCCCAGCATTTT
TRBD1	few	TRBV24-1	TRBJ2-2	CATSARGRFTGELFF	TGTGCCACCAGTGCAAGGGGGCGTTTCACCGGGGAGCTGTTTTTT
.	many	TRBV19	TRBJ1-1	CASSIVAGTVAFF	TGTGCCAGTAGTATAGTCGCCGGGACGGTGGCTTTCTTT
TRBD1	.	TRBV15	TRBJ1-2	CAASRLGTAYNYGYTF	TGTGCCGCCAGCAGATTAGGGACAGCTTACAACTATGGCTACACCTTC
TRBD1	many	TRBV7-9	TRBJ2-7	CASIAGTGSYEQYF	TGTGCCAGCATTGCCGGGACAGGGTCTTACGAGCAGTACTTC
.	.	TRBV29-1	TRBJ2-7	CSAEAQSVGGSWGYEQYF	TGCAGCGCTGAAGCCCAATCCGTCGGGGGTTCGTGGGGCTACGAGCAGTACTTC
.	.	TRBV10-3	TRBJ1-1	CAISEETAEAFF	TGTGCCATCAGTGAGGAAACCGCTGAAGCTTTCTTT
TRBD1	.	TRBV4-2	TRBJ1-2	CASSQTGVSNYGYTF	TGTGCCAGCAGCCAAACAGGGGTATCTAACTATGGCTACACCTTC
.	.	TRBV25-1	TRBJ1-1	CASTSPGLPEAFF	TGTGCCAGCACCTCCCCAGGGTTGCCTGAAGCTTTCTTT
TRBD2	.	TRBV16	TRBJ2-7	CASSHGTSSSYEQYF	TGTGCCAGCAGCCACGGGACTAGCAGTTCCTACGAGCAGTACTTC
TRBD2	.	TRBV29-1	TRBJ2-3	CSVEPGGDTQYF	TGCAGCGTTGAGCCGGGAGGAGATACGCAGTATTTT
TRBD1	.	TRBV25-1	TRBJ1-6	CASSLRGQDNSPLHF	TGTGCCAGCAGTTTAAGGGGGCAGGATAATTCACCCCTCCACTTT
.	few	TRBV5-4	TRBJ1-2	CASSLDGVTAGYTF	TGTGCCAGCAGCTTGGATGGGGTTACTGCTGGCTACACCTTC
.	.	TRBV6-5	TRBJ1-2	CASRPDPRYGYTF	TGTGCCAGCAGACCCGACCCACGCTATGGCTACACCTTC
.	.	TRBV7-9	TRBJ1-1	CASSWGAGMNTEAFF	TGTGCCAGCAGCTGGGGCGCCGGGATGAACACTGAAGCTTTCTTT
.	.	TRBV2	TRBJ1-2	CASSYSGKDYGYTF	TGTGCCAGCAGTTACTCAGGGAAGGACTATGGCTACACCTTC
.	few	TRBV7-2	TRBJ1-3	CASSASPRGISSGNTIYF	TGTGCCAGCAGCGCAAGTCCGCGGGGGATTTCATCTGGAAACACCATATATTTT
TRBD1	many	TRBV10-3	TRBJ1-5	CASTAQGGNQPQHF	TGTGCCAGCACTGCACAGGGGGGCAATCAGCCCCAGCATTTT
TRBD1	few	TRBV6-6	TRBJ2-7	CASSSWDRASYEQYF	TGTGCCAGCAGTTCGTGGGACAGGGCATCCTACGAGCAGTACTTC
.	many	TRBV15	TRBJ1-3	CATSRDPSSGNTIYF	TGTGCCACCAGCAGAGATCCATCCTCTGGAAACACCATATATTTT
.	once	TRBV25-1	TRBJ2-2	CASSLEGGRYTGELFF	TGTGCCAGCAGCTTGGAGGGGGGCCGGTACACCGGGGAGCTGTTTTTT
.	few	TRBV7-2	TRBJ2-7	CASSLGDTGPYEQYF	TGTGCCAGCAGCTTAGGTGACACGGGCCCCTACGAGCAGTACTTC
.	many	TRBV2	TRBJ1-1	CASKGRVLDTEAFF	TGTGCCAGTAAAGGCAGGGTCTTGGACACTGAAGCTTTCTTT
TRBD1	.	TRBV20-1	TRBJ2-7	CSARTPSAATGGDEQYF	TGCAGTGCTAGAACCCCGTCGGCCGCTACAGGGGGCGACGAGCAGTACTTC
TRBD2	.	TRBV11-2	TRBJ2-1	CASSLSGSDNEQFF	TGTGCCAGCAGCTTGAGCGGGAGCGACAATGAGCAGTTCTTC
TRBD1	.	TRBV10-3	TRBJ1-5	CAISEDRDNQPQHF	TGTGCCATCAGCGAGGACAGGGACAATCAGCCCCAGCATTTT
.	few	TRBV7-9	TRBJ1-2	CASSPLPGQRGGGGYTF	TGTGCCAGCAGCCCCCTACCCGGACAGAGGGGAGGGGGTGGCTACACCTTC
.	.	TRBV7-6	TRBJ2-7	CASSLLGGGSEQYF	TGTGCCAGCAGCCTCCTAGGGGGTGGTAGCGAGCAGTACTTC
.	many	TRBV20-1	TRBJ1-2	CSARVPGFSGYTF	TGCAGTGCTAGAGTACCGGGATTCTCTGGCTACACCTTC
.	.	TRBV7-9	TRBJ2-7	CASSLSRERYEQYF	TGTGCCAGCAGCTTAAGTCGGGAAAGGTACGAGCAGTACTTC
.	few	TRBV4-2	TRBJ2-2	CASSQVVNTGELFF	TGTGCCAGCAGCCAAGTAGTTAACACCGGGGAGCTGTTTTTT
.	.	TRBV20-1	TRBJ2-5	CSARAWTDIQETQYF	TGCAGTGCTAGAGCTTGGACAGATATCCAAGAGACCCAGTACTTC
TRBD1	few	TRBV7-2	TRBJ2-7	CASSLDPGTGLFEQYF	TGTGCCAGCAGCTTAGATCCTGGGACAGGGTTGTTCGAGCAGTACTTC
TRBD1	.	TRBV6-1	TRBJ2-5	CASSTGTGSFGYF	TGTGCCAGCAGTACAGGGACAGGGAGCTTTGGTTACTTC
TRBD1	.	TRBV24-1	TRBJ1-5	CATSDPRTGERNQPQHF	TGTGCCACCAGTGACCCACGGACAGGGGAACGCAATCAGCCCCAGCATTTT
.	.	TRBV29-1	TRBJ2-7	CSVGESPYEQYF	TGCAGCGTTGGGGAGTCCCCCTACGAGCAGTACTTC
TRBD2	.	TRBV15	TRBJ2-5	CAASGLVGVQETQYF	TGTGCCGCCAGTGGACTAGTGGGAGTCCAAGAGACCCAGTACTTC
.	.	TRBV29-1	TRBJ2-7	CSFSSSSYEQYF	TGCAGCTTTTCGTCCAGCTCCTACGAGCAGTACTTC
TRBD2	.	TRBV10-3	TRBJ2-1	CAIRRAASGVNEQFF	TGTGCCATCAGGAGGGCGGCTAGCGGGGTCAATGAGCAGTTCTTC
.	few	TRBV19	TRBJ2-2	CASKSWGDGGELFF	TGTGCCAGTAAAAGTTGGGGGGACGGCGGGGAGCTGTTTTTT
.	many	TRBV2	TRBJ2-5	CASGGPETQYF	TGTGCCAGCGGGGGGCCAGAGACCCAGTACTTC
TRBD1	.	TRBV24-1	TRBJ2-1	CASGQGGNNEQFF	TGTGCCAGCGGACAGGGCGGAAACAATGAGCAGTTCTTC
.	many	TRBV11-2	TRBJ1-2	CASSLIRGDYGYTF	TGTGCCAGCAGCTTAATTCGGGGAGACTATGGCTACACCTTC